The clone carrying this T cell receptor (beta chain) was seen just once. Antigen specificity is unknown. This sample was taken from a study of blood T cells in healthy people across ages. Study results and caveats: Per-million-T-cell TCR beta diversity fell roughly linearly with age. Naive T cell percentage strongly correlated with TCR beta diversity. When set beside aged donors, long-lived donors presented more naive CD4+ cells and higher diversity.

Germline CDR1 reads SGHTA; CDR2 reads FQGNSA. V lost 5 bases and J lost 8, with 18 bases in between. The length of the CDR3 is 14 residues. For the second PCR, which ran for about 6 to 11 cycles, a sample-barcoded 5' primer and a J-beta primer mix were used. TCRdb called the 5' RACE reads again in MiXCR, with one record for every CDR3 protein. The table records about 1 million distinct CDR3 sequences, more than 40% of them present only once. This receptor was taken from a woman aged 55-75 years in good health. The chain has TRBV7-2 and TRBJ1-2, with D perhaps matching TRBD1 (6 bases). The sequencing input was blood. CDR3 residues: CASSAQGVQGGYTF. CDR3 DNA sequence: TGTGCCAGCAGCGCACAGGGCGTCCAAGGGGGCTACACCTTC.